The text below deals with one TCR beta chain. Original methodology: Amplified reference gene primers provided the basis for estimating nucleated cell counts. Sequencing used immunoSEQ multiplex PCR; TCRdb keeps in-frame clones, though not all of them. Clone size and the V and J calls come from that table; the DNA yielded D and trimming. Among just over 200,000 clones listed, less than 85% were seen once. This CDR3 spans 15 amino acids. V shed 4 bases and J shed 2 bases, with 14 bases lying between them. CDR1 MDHEN and CDR2 SYDVKM come from the germline V gene. The data were obtained in a study of blood T cell repertoires in COVID-19. As for the study in general: Whether acute or convalescent, the COVID-19 samples came from the United States, Italy and Spain.

This chain joins TRBV28 and TRBJ1-1, with D maybe TRBD1 (5 bases). This receptor was identified in a woman aged 70-85 years with acute or convalescent COVID-19. The sequencing sample was made of peripheral blood. The CDR3 DNA follows: TGTGCCAGCAGTTCCGGACCTCAGGGTAACACTGAAGCTTTCTTT. It encodes CASSSGPQGNTEAFF.